This T cell receptor beta chain emerged from a study of T cell responses to AZD1222 COVID-19 vaccine. Repertoires were generated with immunoSEQ multiplex PCR, while TCRdb's copy carries only in-frame clones and drops some. The data show approximately 85,000 clones, with 70% to 90% seen just once and about 7.7% held by the top ten. Worth noting for this clone: Its specificity is not known.

General study findings and limits: Females outnumbered males among donors, who were mostly white British; clonal diversity was possibly underestimated. Within unmutated variant regions lay the reported targets of nearly half of spike-specific TCRs.

The clonotype was recovered from an adult in good health. This specimen was peripheral blood, taken on day 0 of AZD1222 vaccination.

This CDR3 is CATSDRTGGPGELFF. In nucleotides, the CDR3 is TGTGCCACCAGTGATCGGACAGGGGGCCCCGGGGAGCTGTTTTTT. V usage is TRBV24-1 and J usage is TRBJ2-2; 11 nucleotides match TRBD1. This CDR3 is built from 15 residues. Germline loops: CDR1 KGHDR, CDR2 SFDVKD. J gave up 6 bases and V 3 bases, and 2 bases lay outside the gene matches.